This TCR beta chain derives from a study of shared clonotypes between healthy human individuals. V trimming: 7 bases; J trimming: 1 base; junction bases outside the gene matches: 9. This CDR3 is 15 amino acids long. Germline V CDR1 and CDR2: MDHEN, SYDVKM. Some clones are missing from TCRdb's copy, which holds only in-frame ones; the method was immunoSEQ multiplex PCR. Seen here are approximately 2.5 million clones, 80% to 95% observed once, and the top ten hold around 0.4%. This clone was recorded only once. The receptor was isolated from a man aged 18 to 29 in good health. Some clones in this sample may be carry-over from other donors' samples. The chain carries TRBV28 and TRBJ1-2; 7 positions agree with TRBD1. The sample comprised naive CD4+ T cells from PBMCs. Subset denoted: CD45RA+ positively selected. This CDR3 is CASMDEGANNYGYTF. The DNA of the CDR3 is TGTGCCAGCATGGACGAGGGGGCGAATAACTATGGCTACACCTTC.